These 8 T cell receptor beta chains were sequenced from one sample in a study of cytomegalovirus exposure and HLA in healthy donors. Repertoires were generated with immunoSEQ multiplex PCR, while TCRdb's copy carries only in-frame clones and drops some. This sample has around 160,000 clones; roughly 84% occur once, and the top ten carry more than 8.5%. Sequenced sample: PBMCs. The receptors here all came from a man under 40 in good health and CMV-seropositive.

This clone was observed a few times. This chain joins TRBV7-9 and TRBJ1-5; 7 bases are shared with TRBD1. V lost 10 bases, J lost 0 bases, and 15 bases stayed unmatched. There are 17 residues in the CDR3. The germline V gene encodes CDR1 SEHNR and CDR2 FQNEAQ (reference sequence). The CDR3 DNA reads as TGTGCCACCGATGACCGGACAGGAACATATAGCAATCAGCCCCAGCATTTT. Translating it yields CATDDRTGTYSNQPQHF.

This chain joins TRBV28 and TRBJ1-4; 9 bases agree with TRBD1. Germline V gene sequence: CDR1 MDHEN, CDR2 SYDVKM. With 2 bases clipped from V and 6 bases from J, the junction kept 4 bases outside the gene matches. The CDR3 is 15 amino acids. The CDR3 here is CASSLPGQGDEKLFF. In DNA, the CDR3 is TGTGCCAGCAGTTTACCGGGACAGGGCGATGAAAAACTGTTTTTT. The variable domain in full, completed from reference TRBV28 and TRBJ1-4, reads DVKVTQSSRYLVKRTGEKVFLECVQDMDHENMFWYRQDPGLGLRLIYFSYDVKMKEKGDIPEGYSVSREKKERFSLILESASTNQTSMYLCASSLPGQGDEKLFFGSGTQLSVL.

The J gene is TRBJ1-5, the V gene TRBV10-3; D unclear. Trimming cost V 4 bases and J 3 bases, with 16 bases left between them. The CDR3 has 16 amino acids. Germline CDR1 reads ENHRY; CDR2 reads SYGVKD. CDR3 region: CAISGGWRDNNQPQHF. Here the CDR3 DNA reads TGTGCCATCAGTGGGGGTTGGAGGGATAACAATCAGCCCCAGCATTTT.

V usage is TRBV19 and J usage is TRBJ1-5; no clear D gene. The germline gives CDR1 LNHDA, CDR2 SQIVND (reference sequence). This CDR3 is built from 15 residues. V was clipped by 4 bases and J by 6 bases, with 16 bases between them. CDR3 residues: CASSTPVGVGQPQHF. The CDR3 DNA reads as TGTGCCAGTAGTACCCCAGTGGGCGTAGGTCAGCCCCAGCATTTT.

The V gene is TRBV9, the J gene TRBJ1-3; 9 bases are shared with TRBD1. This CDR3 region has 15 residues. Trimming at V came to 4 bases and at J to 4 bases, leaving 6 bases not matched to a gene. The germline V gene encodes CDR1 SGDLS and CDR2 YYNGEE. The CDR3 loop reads CASSPGQGSGNTIYF. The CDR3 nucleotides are TGTGCCAGCAGCCCAGGACAGGGGTCCGGAAACACCATATATTTT.

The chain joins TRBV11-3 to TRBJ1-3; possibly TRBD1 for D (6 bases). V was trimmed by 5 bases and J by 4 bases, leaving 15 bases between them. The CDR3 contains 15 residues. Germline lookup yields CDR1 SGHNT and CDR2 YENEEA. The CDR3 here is CASSLSDRPGNTIYF. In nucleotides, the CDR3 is TGTGCCAGCAGCCTTTCAGACAGGCCGGGAAACACCATATATTTT. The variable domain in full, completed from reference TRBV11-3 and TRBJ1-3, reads EAGVVQSPRYKIIEKKQPVAFWCNPISGHNTLYWYLQNLGQGPELLIRYENEEAVDDSQLPKDRFSAERLKGVDSTLKIQPAELGDSAVYLCASSLSDRPGNTIYFGEGSWLTVV.

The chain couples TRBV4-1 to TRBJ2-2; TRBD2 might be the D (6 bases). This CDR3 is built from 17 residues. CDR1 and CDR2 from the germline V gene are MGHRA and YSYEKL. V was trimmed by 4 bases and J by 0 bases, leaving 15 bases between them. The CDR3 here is CASSLPAAGSNTGELFF. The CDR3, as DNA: TGCGCCAGCAGCCTTCCGGCAGCGGGTTCGAACACCGGGGAGCTGTTTTTT.

CDR3 sequence: CASSEGRGGNEQYF. The CDR3 DNA follows: TGTGCCAGCAGTGAAGGGCGGGGGGGGAACGAGCAGTACTTC. The chain joins TRBV2 to TRBJ2-7; the match to TRBD2 covers 9 bases. The junction had 3 bases not matched to a gene; V was cut back by 1 base and J by 5 bases. CDR3 length: 14 amino acids. CDR1 and CDR2 from the germline V gene are SNHLY and FYNNEI.